The sequence of this T cell receptor (beta chain) was determined in a study of graft-versus-host responses after intestinal transplantation. Study-level background: Every transplant recipient was induced with anti-thymocyte globulin, then maintained on tacrolimus and steroids for 2 to 3 years.

Assay: immunoSEQ multiplex PCR; the TCRdb copy retains only in-frame clones and omits some. This table has about 88,000 clones, over 85% appearing once. The CDR3 sequence is 14 residues long. V was pared by 2 bases and J by 1 base, with 8 bases between. Looked up from germline, CDR1 is SGHTA and CDR2 is FQGNSA. This clone has only one observation. Antigen specificity is unknown. The sequence derives from a human donor who received an intestinal transplant. The chain is built from TRBV7-2 and TRBJ2-5; TRBD2 might be the D (6 bases). The sample was unstimulated CD4+ T cells sorted from spleen or lymph node cells, taken before intestinal transplant. The CDR3 loop reads CASSLMGGQETQYF. For the CDR3, the DNA is TGTGCCAGCAGCTTAATGGGGGGCCAAGAGACCCAGTACTTC.